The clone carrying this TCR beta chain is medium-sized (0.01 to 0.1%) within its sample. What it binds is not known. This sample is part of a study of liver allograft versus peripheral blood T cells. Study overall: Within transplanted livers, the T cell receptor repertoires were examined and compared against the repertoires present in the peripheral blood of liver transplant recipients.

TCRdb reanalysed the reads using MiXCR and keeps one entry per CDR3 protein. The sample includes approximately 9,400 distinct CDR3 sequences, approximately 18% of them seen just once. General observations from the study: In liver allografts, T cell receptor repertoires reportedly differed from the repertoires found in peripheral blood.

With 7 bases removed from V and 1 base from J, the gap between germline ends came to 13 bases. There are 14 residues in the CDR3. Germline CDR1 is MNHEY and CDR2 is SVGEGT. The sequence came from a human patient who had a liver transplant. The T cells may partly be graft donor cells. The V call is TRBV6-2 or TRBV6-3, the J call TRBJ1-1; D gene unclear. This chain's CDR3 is CASTPPMKNTEAFF. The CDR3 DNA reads TGTGCCAGCACCCCCCCAATGAAGAACACTGAAGCTTTCTTT.